This entry describes one T cell receptor (beta chain). What it binds is unknown. The data were taken from a study of graft-versus-host responses after intestinal transplantation. The CDR3 has 16 residues. Germline V lookup: CDR1 SGHNT, CDR2 YENEEA. V was clipped by 1 base and J by 8 bases; unmatched bases: 10. Method: immunoSEQ multiplex PCR; TCRdb's copy keeps in-frame clones and lacks some. Counted here are tens of thousands of clones, 80% to 95% occurring once; the ten biggest clones make up approximately 5.6%. Here the sequenced sample was unstimulated CD8+ T cells sorted from spleen or lymph node cells, taken before intestinal transplant. This receptor was taken from a human donor who received an intestinal transplant. The rearrangement links TRBV11-3 to TRBJ2-1, with TRBD1 matching 8 bases. CDR3 coding DNA: TGTGCCAGCAGCTTAGTCGGCAGGGGGCGAACGGATGAGCAGTTCTTC. Amino acid sequence: CASSLVGRGRTDEQFF.